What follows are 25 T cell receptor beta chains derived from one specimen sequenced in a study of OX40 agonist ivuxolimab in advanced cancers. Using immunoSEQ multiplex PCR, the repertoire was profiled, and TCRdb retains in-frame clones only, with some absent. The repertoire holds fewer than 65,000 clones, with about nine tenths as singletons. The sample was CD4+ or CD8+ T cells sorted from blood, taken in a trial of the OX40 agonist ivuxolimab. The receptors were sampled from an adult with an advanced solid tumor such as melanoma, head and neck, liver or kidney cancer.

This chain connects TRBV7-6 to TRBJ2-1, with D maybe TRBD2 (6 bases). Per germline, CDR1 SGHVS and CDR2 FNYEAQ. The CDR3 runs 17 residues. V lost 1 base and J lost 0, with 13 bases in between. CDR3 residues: CASSLGGAQSSYNEQFF. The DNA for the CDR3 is TGTGCCAGCAGCTTAGGCGGGGCGCAAAGCTCCTACAATGAGCAGTTCTTC.

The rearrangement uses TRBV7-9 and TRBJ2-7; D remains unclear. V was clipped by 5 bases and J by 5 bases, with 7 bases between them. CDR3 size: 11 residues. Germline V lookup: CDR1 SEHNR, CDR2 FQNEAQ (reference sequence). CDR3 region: CASSHTHEQYF. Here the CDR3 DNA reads TGTGCCAGCAGCCACACCCACGAGCAGTACTTC.

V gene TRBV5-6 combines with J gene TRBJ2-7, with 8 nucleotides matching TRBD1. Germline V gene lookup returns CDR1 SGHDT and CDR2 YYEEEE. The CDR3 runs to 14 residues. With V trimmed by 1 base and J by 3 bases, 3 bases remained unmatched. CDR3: CASSLLDRVYEQYF. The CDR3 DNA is TGTGCCAGCAGCTTGTTGGACAGGGTCTACGAGCAGTACTTC.

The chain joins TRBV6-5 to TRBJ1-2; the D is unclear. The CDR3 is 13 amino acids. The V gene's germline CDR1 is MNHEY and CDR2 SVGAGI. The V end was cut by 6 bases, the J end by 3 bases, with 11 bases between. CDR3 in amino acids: CASSPSGDYGYTF. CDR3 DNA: TGTGCCAGCAGCCCCTCCGGGGACTATGGCTACACCTTC.

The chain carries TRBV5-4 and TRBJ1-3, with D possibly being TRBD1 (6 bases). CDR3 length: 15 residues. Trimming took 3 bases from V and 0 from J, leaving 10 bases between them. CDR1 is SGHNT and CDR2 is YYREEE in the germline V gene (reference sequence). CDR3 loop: CASSWDTNSGNTIYF. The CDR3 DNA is TGTGCCAGCAGCTGGGACACCAACTCTGGAAACACCATATATTTT.

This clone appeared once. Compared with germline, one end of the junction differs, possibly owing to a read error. In DNA, the CDR3 is TGTGCCACCAGCCCCCGGATCGACACTGGAGCTTTCTTT. Its protein is CATSPRIDTGAFF. The chain carries TRBV15 and TRBJ1-1; D unclear. The CDR3 loop spans 13 amino acids. Germline V lookup: CDR1 LNHNV, CDR2 YYDKDF (reference sequence). The full variable domain, completed using reference TRBV15 and TRBJ1-1, is DAMVIQNPRYQVTQFGKPVTLSCSQTLNHNVMYWYQQKSSQAPKLLFHYYDKDFNNEADTPDNFQSRRPNTSFCFLDIRSPGLGDTAMYLCATSPRIDTGAFFGQGTRLTVV.

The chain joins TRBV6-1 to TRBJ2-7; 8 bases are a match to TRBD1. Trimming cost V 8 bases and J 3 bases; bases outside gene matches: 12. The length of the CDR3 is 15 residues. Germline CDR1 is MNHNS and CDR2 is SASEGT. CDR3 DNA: TGTGCCAGCTCCAAAGTATTACAGGGGGTCTACGAGCAGTACTTC. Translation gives CASSKVLQGVYEQYF.

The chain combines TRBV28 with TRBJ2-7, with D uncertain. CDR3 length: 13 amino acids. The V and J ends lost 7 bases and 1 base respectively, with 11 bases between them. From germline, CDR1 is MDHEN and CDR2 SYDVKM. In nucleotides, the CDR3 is TGTGCCAGCATCTCTCACCATTCCTACGAGCAGTACTTC. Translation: CASISHHSYEQYF.

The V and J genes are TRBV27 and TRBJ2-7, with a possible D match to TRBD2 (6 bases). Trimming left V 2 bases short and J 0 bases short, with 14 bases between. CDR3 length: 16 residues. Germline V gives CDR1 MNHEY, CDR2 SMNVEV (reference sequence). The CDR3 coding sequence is TGTGCCAGCAGTTTAACGCCGAGGCGGGGCTCCTACGAGCAGTACTTC. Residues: CASSLTPRRGSYEQYF.

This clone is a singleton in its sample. CDR3 bases: TGTGCCAGCAGCCCGCAGGGAGTTGGCCACGAGCAGTACTTC. It yields the protein CASSPQGVGHEQYF. The chain recombines TRBV11-2 with TRBJ2-7; D is perhaps TRBD1 or TRBD2 (5 bases each). The CDR3 is made up of 14 amino acids. The germline V and J ends were trimmed by 5 bases and 5 bases, with 16 bases remaining between them. CDR1 and CDR2 (germline): SGHAT, FQNNGV.

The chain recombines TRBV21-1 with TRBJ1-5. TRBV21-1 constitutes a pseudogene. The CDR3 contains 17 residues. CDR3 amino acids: CASSTRGAGCHNQPQHF. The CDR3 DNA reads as TGTGCCAGCAGCACCCGAGGGGCAGGGTGCCACAATCAGCCCCAGCATTTT.

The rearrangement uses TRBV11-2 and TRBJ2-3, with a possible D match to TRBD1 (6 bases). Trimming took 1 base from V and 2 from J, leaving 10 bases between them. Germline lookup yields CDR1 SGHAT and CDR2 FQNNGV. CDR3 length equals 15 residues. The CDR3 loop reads CASSLVQGNTDTQYF. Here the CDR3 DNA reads TGTGCCAGCAGCTTAGTACAGGGCAACACAGATACGCAGTATTTT.

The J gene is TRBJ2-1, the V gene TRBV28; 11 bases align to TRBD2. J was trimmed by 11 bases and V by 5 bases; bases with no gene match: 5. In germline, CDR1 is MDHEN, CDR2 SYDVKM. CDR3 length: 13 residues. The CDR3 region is CASSISSGRKQFF. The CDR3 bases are TGTGCCAGCAGTATCTCTAGCGGGAGGAAGCAGTTCTTC.

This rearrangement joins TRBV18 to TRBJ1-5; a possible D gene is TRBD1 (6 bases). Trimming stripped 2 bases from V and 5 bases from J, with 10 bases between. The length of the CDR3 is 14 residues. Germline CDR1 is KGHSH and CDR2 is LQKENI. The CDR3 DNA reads TGTGCCAGCTCACCAACAGGGAAGGATCAGCCCCAGCATTTT. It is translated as CASSPTGKDQPQHF.

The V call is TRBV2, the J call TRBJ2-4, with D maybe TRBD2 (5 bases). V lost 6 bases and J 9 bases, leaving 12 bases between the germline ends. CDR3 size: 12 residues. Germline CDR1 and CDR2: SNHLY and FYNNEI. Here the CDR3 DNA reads TGTGCCAGCAGACTAGAATTGGGCATTCAGTACTTC. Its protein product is CASRLELGIQYF.

The CDR3 coding sequence is TGTGCCAGCATCGGGACTAGCGGGAGTGGAGAGACCCAGTACTTC. Amino acids: CASIGTSGSGETQYF. The chain has TRBV9 and TRBJ2-5; the match to TRBD2 covers 14 bases. J lost 4 bases, V lost 6 bases, and 5 bases had no gene match. Germline CDR1 and CDR2: SGDLS and YYNGEE. The CDR3 has 15 amino acids.

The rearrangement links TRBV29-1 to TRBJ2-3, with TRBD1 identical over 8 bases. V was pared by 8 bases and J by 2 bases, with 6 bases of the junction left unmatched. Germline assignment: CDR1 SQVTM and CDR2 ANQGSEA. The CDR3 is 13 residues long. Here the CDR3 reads CSLRTGTTDTQYF. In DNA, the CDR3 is TGCAGCCTAAGGACAGGGACCACAGATACGCAGTATTTT.

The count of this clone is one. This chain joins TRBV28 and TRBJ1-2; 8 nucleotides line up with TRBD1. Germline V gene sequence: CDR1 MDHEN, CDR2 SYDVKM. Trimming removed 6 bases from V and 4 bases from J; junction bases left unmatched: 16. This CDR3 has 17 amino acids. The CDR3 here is CASSPRGAGGFFYGYTF. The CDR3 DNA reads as TGTGCCAGCAGCCCAAGAGGGGCAGGGGGCTTTTTCTATGGCTACACCTTC.

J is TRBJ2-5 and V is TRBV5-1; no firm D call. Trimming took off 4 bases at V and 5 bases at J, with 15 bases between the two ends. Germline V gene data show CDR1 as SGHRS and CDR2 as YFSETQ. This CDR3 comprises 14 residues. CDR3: CASSRQGAQETQYF. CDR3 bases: TGCGCCAGCAGCCGCCAAGGTGCCCAGGAGACCCAGTACTTC.

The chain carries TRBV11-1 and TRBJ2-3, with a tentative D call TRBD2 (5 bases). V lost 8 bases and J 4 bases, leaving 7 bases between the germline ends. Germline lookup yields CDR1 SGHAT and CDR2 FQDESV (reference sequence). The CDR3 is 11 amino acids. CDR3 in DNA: TGTGCCAGCTCCGGGGCAGATACGCAGTATTTT. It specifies CASSGADTQYF.

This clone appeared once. CDR3 in amino acids: CASSFTTGSYNEQFF. The CDR3 DNA reads as TGTGCCAGCAGCTTTACTACCGGCTCCTACAATGAGCAGTTCTTC. V usage is TRBV7-8 and J usage is TRBJ2-1; D is uncertain. Germline V CDR1 and CDR2: SGHVS, FQNEAQ. V dropped 3 bases and J dropped 0 bases, with 9 bases sitting between them. This CDR3 contains 15 residues.

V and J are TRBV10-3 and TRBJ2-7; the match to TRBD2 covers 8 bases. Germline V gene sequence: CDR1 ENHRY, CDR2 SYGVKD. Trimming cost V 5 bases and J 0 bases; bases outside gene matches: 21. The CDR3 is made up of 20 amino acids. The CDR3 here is CAISFSRSGDENPSSYEQYF. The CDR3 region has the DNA TGTGCCATCAGTTTCTCTCGTAGCGGGGATGAGAACCCAAGCTCCTACGAGCAGTACTTC.

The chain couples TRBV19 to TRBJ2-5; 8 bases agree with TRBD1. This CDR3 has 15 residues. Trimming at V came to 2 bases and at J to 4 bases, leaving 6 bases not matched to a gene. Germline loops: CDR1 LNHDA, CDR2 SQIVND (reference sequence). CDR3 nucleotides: TGTGCCAGTAGTATACCCGGCAGGGGGCGAGAGACCCAGTACTTC. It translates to CASSIPGRGRETQYF.

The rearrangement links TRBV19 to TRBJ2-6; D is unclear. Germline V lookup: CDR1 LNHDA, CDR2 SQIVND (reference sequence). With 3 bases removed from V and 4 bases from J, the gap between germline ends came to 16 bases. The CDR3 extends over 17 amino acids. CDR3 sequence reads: CASSIFRVGSGANVLTF. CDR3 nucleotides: TGTGCCAGTAGTATTTTTCGTGTAGGGTCCGGGGCCAACGTCCTGACTTTC. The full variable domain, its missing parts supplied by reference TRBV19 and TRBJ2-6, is DGGITQSPKYLFRKEGQNVTLSCEQNLNHDAMYWYRQDPGQGLRLIYYSQIVNDFQKGDIAEGYSVSREKKESFPLTVTSAQKNPTAFYLCASSIFRVGSGANVLTFGAGSRLTVL.

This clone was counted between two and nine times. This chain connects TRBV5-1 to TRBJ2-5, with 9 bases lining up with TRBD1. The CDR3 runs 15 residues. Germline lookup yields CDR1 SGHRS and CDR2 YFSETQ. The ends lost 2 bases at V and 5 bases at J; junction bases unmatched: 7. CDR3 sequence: CASSFTGTGMETQYF. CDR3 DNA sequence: TGCGCCAGCAGCTTCACCGGGACAGGGATGGAGACCCAGTACTTC.